Shown below are 21 T cell receptor beta chains from a single sample sequenced in a study of cytotoxic CD8 clonotypes in ibrutinib-treated CLL. Here immunoSEQ multiplex PCR was the method, and the copy in TCRdb shows in-frame clones only, minus some. The table records 300,000 to 350,000 clones, about 80% of them present only once. Sequencing was performed on PBMCs, taken before ibrutinib treatment. The source of these receptors is a human donor with chronic lymphocytic leukemia.

This clone was counted between two and nine times. The chain is built from TRBV27 and TRBJ2-6; D gene ambiguous. Trimming removed 7 bases from V and 0 bases from J, with 4 bases in between. CDR1 is MNHEY, CDR2 SMNVEV, per germline (reference sequence). The CDR3 is 13 residues long. The CDR3 nucleotides are TGTGCCAGCACCGTCTCTGGGGCCAACGTCCTGACTTTC. Residues: CASTVSGANVLTF.

This rearrangement joins TRBV28 to TRBJ1-1; perhaps TRBD1 as D (6 bases). V shed 6 bases and J shed 8 bases, with 10 bases lying between them. Looked up from germline, CDR1 is MDHEN and CDR2 is SYDVKM. The CDR3 is 11 amino acids. This CDR3 reads CASSIRGEAFF. CDR3 in DNA: TGTGCCAGCAGCATCAGGGGAGAAGCTTTCTTT. Using reference TRBV28 and TRBJ1-1 for the parts outside the CDR3, the full variable domain is DVKVTQSSRYLVKRTGEKVFLECVQDMDHENMFWYRQDPGLGLRLIYFSYDVKMKEKGDIPEGYSVSREKKERFSLILESASTNQTSMYLCASSIRGEAFFGQGTRLTVV.

This chain connects TRBV5-5 to TRBJ2-1; D ambiguous. Looked up from germline, CDR1 is SGHKS and CDR2 is YYEKEE (reference sequence). The CDR3 runs 15 residues. Trimming shortened V by 5 bases and J by 4 bases, and 16 bases separated the two germline ends. The CDR3 sequence is CASSRTQIIYNEQFF. DNA of the CDR3: TGTGCCAGCAGTCGGACGCAAATTATTTACAATGAGCAGTTCTTC.

The chain has TRBV19 and TRBJ2-7, with 7 bases identical to TRBD1. The J segment lost 2 bases and the V segment lost 3 bases, leaving 7 bases of the junction unmatched. The CDR3 contains 15 residues. Germline V gene sequence: CDR1 LNHDA, CDR2 SQIVND (reference sequence). This CDR3 is CASSMTGTETYEQYF. The CDR3 DNA sequence: TGTGCCAGTAGTATGACTGGGACAGAAACCTACGAGCAGTACTTC.

The CDR3 reads CASSQGSSGANVLTF. Here the CDR3 DNA reads TGTGCCAGCAGCCAAGGAAGCTCTGGGGCCAACGTCCTGACTTTC. The chain couples TRBV7-6 to TRBJ2-6; D is uncertain. V lost 5 bases and J 0 bases, leaving 8 bases between the germline ends. CDR1 SGHVS and CDR2 FNYEAQ come from the germline V gene. The CDR3 is 15 amino acids.

The chain couples TRBV5-1 to TRBJ2-5, with a possible D match to TRBD1 (7 bases). The CDR3 spans 16 residues. Trimming took 1 base from V and 2 from J, leaving 15 bases between them. Germline loops: CDR1 SGHRS, CDR2 YFSETQ. The CDR3 nucleotides are TGCGCCAGCAGCTTGCGAGCTGCGGGACAGCAAGAGACCCAGTACTTC. Its translation: CASSLRAAGQQETQYF.

This chain uses TRBV5-6 with TRBJ2-1; D is ambiguous. The CDR3 has 12 amino acids. Trimming pared 0 bases from V and 9 bases from J, leaving 7 bases between. Germline CDR1 and CDR2: SGHDT and YYEEEE. DNA for the CDR3: TGTGCCAGCAGCTTGGGCGTAGGTGAGCAGTTCTTC. Protein: CASSLGVGEQFF.

The V gene is TRBV10-1, the J gene TRBJ2-3; D possibly corresponds to TRBD1 (5 bases). The germline V and J ends were trimmed by 6 bases and 0 bases, with 10 bases remaining between them. This CDR3 spans 14 amino acids. Germline V gene sequence: CDR1 WNHNN, CDR2 SYGVQD (reference sequence). CDR3 amino acids: CASSLRESTDTQYF. The DNA of the CDR3 is TGCGCCAGCAGCCTCAGGGAAAGCACAGATACGCAGTATTTT.

The gene calls are TRBV27 and TRBJ1-1, with unresolved D. CDR3 length: 18 amino acids. Germline V gene data show CDR1 as MNHEY and CDR2 as SMNVEV (reference sequence). Trimming took off 5 bases at V and 0 bases at J, with 22 bases between the two ends. CDR3 loop: CASSRRGGSQNMNTEAFF. Here the CDR3 DNA reads TGTGCCAGCAGTCGACGGGGTGGATCCCAGAACATGAACACTGAAGCTTTCTTT.

The rearrangement joins TRBV19 to TRBJ2-7, with 7 bases fitting TRBD2. This CDR3 is built from 14 residues. CDR1 and CDR2 (germline): LNHDA, SQIVND (reference sequence). Unmatched junction bases numbered 9, after V lost 4 bases and J lost 6 bases. The CDR3 nucleotides are TGTGCCAGTAGTACCCAAGGTAGCGGGTTCGAGCAGTACTTC. Protein sequence: CASSTQGSGFEQYF.

The table lists this clone with a few counts. The chain uses TRBV5-4 and TRBJ1-1; D gene uncertain. V lost 1 base, J lost 6 bases, and 10 bases lay in between. The CDR3 totals 13 residues. Per germline, CDR1 SGHNT and CDR2 YYREEE (reference sequence). The CDR3 spells CASSLTPDAEAFF. CDR3 DNA: TGTGCCAGCAGCTTGACTCCCGATGCTGAAGCTTTCTTT.

A remark on this clone: Other DNA sequences of this sample code for an identical CDR3. CDR3 loop: CASSVGGSGYTF. The CDR3 DNA sequence: TGTGCCAGCAGCGTAGGGGGGAGCGGCTACACCTTC. The chain combines TRBV9 with TRBJ1-2; a possible D gene is TRBD1 (5 bases). Germline loops: CDR1 SGDLS, CDR2 YYNGEE. The CDR3 runs to 12 residues. V lost 0 bases and J 8 bases, leaving 8 bases between the germline ends.

The V gene is TRBV28, the J gene TRBJ1-2; 9 bases match TRBD1. The CDR3 has 14 residues. V shed 2 bases, J shed 8 bases, and the junction held 6 bases outside the gene matches. The germline V gene encodes CDR1 MDHEN and CDR2 SYDVKM. CDR3 bases: TGTGCCAGCAGTTTACTCGGGACAGGGTTCGGCTACACCTTC. Amino acid sequence: CASSLLGTGFGYTF.

This clone was detected once. The CDR3, as DNA: TGTGCCTGGACGGCTAGCGGGATGGAGACCCAGTACTTC. Its translation is CAWTASGMETQYF. The V and J genes are TRBV30 and TRBJ2-5; 9 nucleotides match TRBD2. This CDR3 is built from 13 residues. The V and J ends lost 4 bases and 5 bases, in that order; junction bases with no gene match: 5. The germline gives CDR1 GTSNPN, CDR2 SVGIG (reference sequence). The complete variable domain, with remaining parts taken from reference TRBV30 and TRBJ2-5, reads SQTIHQWPATLVQPVGSPLSLECTVEGTSNPNLYWYRQAAGRGLQLLFYSVGIGQISSEVPQNLSASRPQDRQFILSSKKLLLSDSGFYLCAWTASGMETQYFGPGTRLLVL.

This clone was seen a few times. CDR3 region: CASSQSFVEQYF. The CDR3 nucleotides are TGTGCCAGCTCTCAATCATTCGTCGAGCAGTACTTC. The chain has TRBV18 and TRBJ2-7; D is undetermined. Trimming removed 6 bases at V and 6 bases at J, with 12 bases between. The CDR3 extends over 12 amino acids. CDR1 and CDR2 (germline): KGHSH, LQKENI.

CDR3 sequence (DNA): TGTGCCAGCAGCCCAGCGGGCCCTTTATCCTACAATGAGCAGTTCTTC. Its protein is CASSPAGPLSYNEQFF. J is TRBJ2-1 and V is TRBV9; possible D gene TRBD2, 6 bases. Germline V gene sequence: CDR1 SGDLS, CDR2 YYNGEE. This CDR3 comprises 16 residues. V was cut by 4 bases and J by 1 base, with 15 bases left in between.

This chain joins TRBV14 and TRBJ2-2; TRBD1 matches at 8 bases. Per the germline V gene, CDR1 is SGHDN and CDR2 is FVKESK. CDR3 length: 17 amino acids. V was pared by 4 bases and J by 5 bases, with 12 bases of the junction left unmatched. Written as DNA, the CDR3 is TGTGCCAGCAGCCCTGGGGCCCAGACAGGGGCGACCGGGGAGCTGTTTTTT. Translation gives CASSPGAQTGATGELFF.

The rearrangement uses TRBV30 and TRBJ2-7; tentative D call: TRBD1 (6 bases). V lost 0 bases, J lost 2 bases, and 11 bases lay in between. Germline CDR1 is GTSNPN and CDR2 is SVGIG (reference sequence). The CDR3 spans 14 residues. The CDR3 spells CAWSVKQGAYEQYF. The CDR3 DNA sequence: TGTGCCTGGAGTGTAAAACAGGGCGCCTACGAGCAGTACTTC.

This chain's CDR3 is CASSLAWENNEQFF. In DNA, the CDR3 is TGTGCCAGCAGCTTGGCCTGGGAGAACAATGAGCAGTTCTTC. The rearrangement uses TRBV5-6 and TRBJ2-1; the D gene is possibly TRBD2 (5 bases). CDR3 length: 14 amino acids. The germline gives CDR1 SGHDT, CDR2 YYEEEE. Trimming took off 0 bases at V and 5 bases at J, with 9 bases between the two ends. The full variable domain, rest sourced from reference TRBV5-6 and TRBJ2-1, is DAGVTQSPTHLIKTRGQQVTLRCSPKSGHDTVSWYQQALGQGPQFIFQYYEEEERQRGNFPDRFSGHQFPNYSSELNVNALLLGDSALYLCASSLAWENNEQFFGPGTRLTVL.

As DNA, the CDR3 is TGTGCCAGCAGTAACCCCTATTGGGGGCGAGAGACCCAGTACTTC. Its protein product is CASSNPYWGRETQYF. The chain is built from TRBV6-5 and TRBJ2-5, with D possibly being TRBD1 (6 bases). Trimming cost V 5 bases and J 4 bases, with 17 bases left between them. This CDR3 is built from 15 residues. Per germline, CDR1 MNHEY and CDR2 SVGAGI.

The rearrangement links TRBV30 to TRBJ1-1; no reliable D call. This CDR3 spans 14 amino acids. CDR1 and CDR2 (germline): GTSNPN, SVGIG (reference sequence). V was clipped by 4 bases and J by 0 bases, with 12 bases between them. The CDR3 DNA sequence: TGTGCCTGGACCCCAGTACTCATGAACACTGAAGCTTTCTTT. Amino acid sequence: CAWTPVLMNTEAFF.